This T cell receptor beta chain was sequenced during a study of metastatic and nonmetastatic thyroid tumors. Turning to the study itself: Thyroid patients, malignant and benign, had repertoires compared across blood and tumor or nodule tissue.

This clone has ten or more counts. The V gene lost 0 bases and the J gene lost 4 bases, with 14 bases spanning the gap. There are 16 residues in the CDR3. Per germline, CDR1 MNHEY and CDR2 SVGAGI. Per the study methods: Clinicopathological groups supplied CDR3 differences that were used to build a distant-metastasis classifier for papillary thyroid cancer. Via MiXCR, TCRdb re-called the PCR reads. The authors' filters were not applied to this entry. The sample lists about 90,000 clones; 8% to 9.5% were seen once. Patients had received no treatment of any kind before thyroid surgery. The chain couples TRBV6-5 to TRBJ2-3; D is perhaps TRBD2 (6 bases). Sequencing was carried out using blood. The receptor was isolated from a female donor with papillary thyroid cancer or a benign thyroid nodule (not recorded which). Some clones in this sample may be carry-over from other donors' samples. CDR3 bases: TGTGCCAGCAGTTACTCCCCCCCTAGGAGGGCAGATACGCAGTATTTT. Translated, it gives CASSYSPPRRADTQYF.